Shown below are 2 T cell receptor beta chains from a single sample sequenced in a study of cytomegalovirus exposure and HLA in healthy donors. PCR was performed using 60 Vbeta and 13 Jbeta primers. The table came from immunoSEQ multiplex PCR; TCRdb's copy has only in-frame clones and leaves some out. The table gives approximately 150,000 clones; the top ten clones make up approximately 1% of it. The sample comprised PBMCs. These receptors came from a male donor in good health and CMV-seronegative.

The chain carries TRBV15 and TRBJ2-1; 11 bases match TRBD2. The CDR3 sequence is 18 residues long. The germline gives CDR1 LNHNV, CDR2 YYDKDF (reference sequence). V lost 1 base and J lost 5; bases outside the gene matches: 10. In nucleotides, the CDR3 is TGTGCCACCAGCAGAGTAAGATTGGGACTAGCGGCTCACAATGAGCAGTTCTTC. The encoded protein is CATSRVRLGLAAHNEQFF.

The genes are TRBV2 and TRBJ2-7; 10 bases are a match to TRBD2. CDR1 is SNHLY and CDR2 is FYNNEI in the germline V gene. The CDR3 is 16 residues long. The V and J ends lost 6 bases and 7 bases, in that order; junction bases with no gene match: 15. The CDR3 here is CASRKGVGAGGREQYF. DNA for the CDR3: TGTGCCAGCAGGAAGGGGGTAGGAGCGGGAGGGAGAGAGCAGTACTTC. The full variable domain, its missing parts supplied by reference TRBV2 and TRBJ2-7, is EPEVTQTPSHQVTQMGQEVILRCVPISNHLYFYWYRQILGQKVEFLVSFYNNEISEKSEIFDDQFSVERPDGSNFTLKIRSTKLEDSAMYFCASRKGVGAGGREQYFGPGTRLTVT.